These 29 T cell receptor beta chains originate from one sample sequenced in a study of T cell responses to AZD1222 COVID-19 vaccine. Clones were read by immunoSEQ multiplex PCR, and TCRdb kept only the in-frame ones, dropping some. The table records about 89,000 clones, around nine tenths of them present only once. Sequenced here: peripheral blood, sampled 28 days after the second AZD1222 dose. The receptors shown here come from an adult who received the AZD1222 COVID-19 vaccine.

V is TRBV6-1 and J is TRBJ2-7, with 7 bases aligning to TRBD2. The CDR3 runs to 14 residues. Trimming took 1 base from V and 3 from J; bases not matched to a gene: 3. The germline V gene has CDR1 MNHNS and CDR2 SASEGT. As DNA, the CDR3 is TGTGCCAGCAGTGAAGATTCTAGCGGCTACGAGCAGTACTTC. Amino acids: CASSEDSSGYEQYF.

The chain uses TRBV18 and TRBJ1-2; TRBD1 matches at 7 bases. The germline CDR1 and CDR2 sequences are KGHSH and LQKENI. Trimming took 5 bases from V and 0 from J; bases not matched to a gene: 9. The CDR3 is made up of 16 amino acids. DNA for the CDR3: TGTGCCAGCTCAGAGATGACAGGGATAGCTAACTATGGCTACACCTTC. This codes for CASSEMTGIANYGYTF.

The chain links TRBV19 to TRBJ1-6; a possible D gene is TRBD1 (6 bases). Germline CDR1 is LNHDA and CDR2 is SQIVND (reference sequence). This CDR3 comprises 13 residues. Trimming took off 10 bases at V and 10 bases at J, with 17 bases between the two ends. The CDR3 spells CATRLAGESPLHF. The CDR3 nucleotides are TGTGCCACCAGATTAGCAGGGGAGTCACCCCTCCACTTT.

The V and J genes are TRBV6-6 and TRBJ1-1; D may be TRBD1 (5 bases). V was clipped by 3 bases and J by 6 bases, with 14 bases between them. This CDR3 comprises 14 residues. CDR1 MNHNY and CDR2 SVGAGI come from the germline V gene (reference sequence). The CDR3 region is CASSYWPTGAEAFF. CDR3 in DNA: TGTGCCAGCAGTTATTGGCCCACGGGGGCTGAAGCTTTCTTT.

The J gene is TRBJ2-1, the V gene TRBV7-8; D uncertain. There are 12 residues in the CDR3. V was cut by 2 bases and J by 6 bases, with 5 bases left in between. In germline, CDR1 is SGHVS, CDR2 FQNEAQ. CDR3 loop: CASSLLSNEQFF. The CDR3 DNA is TGTGCCAGCAGCTTACTAAGCAATGAGCAGTTCTTC.

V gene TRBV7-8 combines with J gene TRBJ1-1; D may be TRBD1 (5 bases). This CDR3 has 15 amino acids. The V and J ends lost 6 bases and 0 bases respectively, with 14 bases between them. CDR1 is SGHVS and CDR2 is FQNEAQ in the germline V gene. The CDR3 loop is CASRLLGRMNTEAFF. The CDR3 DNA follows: TGTGCCAGCAGACTGTTGGGACGTATGAACACTGAAGCTTTCTTT.

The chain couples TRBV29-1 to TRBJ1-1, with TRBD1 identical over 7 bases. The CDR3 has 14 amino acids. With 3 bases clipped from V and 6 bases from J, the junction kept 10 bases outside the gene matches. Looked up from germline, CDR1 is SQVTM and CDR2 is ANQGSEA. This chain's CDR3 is CSVDFPGGIAEAFF. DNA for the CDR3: TGCAGCGTTGATTTCCCAGGGGGGATTGCTGAAGCTTTCTTT.

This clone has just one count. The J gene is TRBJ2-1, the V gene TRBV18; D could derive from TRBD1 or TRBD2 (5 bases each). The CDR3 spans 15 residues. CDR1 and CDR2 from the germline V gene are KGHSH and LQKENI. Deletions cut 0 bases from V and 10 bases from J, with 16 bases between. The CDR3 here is CASSPPSGAGGEQFF. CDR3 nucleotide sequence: TGTGCCAGCTCACCACCGTCCGGGGCGGGTGGCGAGCAGTTCTTC.

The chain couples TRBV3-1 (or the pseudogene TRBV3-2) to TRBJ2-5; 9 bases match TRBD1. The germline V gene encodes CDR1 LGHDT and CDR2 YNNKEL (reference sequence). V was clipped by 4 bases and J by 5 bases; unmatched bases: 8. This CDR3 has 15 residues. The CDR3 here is CASSRQDRGEETQYF. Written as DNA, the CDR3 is TGTGCCAGCAGCCGGCAGGACAGGGGTGAGGAGACCCAGTACTTC.

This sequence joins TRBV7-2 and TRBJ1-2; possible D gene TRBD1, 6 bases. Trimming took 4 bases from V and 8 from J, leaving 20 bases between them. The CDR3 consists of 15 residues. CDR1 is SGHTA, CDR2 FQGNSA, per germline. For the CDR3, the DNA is TGTGCCAGCAGCTCTGCAACAGGGATTAGTATGGGCTACACCTTC. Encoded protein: CASSSATGISMGYTF.

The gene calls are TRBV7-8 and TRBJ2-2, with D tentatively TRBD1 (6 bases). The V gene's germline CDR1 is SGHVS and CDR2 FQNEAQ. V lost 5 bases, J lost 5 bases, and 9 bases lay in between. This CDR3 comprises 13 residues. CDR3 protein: CASSHDRTGELFF. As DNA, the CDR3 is TGTGCCAGCAGCCATGACAGGACCGGGGAGCTGTTTTTT.

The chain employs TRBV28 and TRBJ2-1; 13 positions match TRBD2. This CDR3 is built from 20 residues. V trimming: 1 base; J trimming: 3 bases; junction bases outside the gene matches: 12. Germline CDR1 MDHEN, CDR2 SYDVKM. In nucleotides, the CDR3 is TGTGCCAGCAGTTTATCGGGTTGGGGCACTAGCGGGAGGGGCTACAATGAGCAGTTCTTC. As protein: CASSLSGWGTSGRGYNEQFF.

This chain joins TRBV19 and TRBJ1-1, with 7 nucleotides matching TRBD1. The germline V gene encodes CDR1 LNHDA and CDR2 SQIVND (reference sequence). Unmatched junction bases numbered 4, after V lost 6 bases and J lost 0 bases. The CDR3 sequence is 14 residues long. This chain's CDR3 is CASRAGQMNTEAFF. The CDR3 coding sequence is TGTGCCAGTAGGGCGGGACAGATGAACACTGAAGCTTTCTTT.

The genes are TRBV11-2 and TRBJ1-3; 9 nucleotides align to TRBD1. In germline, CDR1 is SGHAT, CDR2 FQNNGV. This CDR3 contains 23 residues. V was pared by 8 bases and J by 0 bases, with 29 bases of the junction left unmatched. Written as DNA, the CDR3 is TGTGCCAGCTGTTATTACTGGGTACCGGACAGGGGCTCGGGACGCAACTCTGGAAACACCATATATTTT. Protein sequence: CASCYYWVPDRGSGRNSGNTIYF.

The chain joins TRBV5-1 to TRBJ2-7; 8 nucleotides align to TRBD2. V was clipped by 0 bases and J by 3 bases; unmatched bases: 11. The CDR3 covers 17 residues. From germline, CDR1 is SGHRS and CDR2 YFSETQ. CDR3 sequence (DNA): TGCGCCAGCAGCTTGGTTCGGCAAGCGGGAGTTGTCTACGAGCAGTACTTC. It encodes CASSLVRQAGVVYEQYF.

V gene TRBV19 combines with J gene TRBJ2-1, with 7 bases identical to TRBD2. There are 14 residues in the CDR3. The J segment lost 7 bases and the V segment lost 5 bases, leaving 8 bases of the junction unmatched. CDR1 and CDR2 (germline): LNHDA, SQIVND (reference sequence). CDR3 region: CASSWSSGPNEQFF. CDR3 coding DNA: TGTGCCAGTAGTTGGTCTAGCGGACCGAATGAGCAGTTCTTC. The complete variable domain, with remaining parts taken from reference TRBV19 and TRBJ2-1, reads DGGITQSPKYLFRKEGQNVTLSCEQNLNHDAMYWYRQDPGQGLRLIYYSQIVNDFQKGDIAEGYSVSREKKESFPLTVTSAQKNPTAFYLCASSWSSGPNEQFFGPGTRLTVL.

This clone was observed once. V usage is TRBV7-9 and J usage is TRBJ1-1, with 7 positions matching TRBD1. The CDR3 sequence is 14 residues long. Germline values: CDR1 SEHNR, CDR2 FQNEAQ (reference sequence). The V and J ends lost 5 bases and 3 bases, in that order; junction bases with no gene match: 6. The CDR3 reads CASSPRTGDTEAFF. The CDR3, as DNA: TGTGCCAGCAGCCCACGGACAGGCGACACTGAAGCTTTCTTT.

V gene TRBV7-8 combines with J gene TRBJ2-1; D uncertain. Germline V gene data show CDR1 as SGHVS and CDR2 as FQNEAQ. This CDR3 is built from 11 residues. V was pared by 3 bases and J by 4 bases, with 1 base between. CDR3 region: CASSFYNEQFF. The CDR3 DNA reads TGTGCCAGCAGCTTTTACAATGAGCAGTTCTTC.

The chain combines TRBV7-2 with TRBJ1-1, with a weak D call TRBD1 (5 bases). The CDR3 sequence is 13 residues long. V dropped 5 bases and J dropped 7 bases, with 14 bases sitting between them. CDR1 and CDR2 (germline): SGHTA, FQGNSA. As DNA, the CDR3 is TGTGCCAGCAGCCTCAGACGGGACCATGAAGCTTTCTTT. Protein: CASSLRRDHEAFF. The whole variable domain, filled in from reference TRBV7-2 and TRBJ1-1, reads GAGVSQSPSNKVTEKGKDVELRCDPISGHTALYWYRQSLGQGLEFLIYFQGNSAPDKSGLPSDRFSAERTGGSVSTLTIQRTQQEDSAVYLCASSLRRDHEAFFGQGTRLTVV.

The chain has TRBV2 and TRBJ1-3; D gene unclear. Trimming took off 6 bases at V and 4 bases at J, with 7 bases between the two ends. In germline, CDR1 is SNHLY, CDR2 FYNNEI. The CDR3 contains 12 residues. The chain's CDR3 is CASSREGNTIYF. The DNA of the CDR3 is TGTGCCAGCAGCCGGGAAGGAAACACCATATATTTT. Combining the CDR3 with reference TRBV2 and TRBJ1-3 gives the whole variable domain EPEVTQTPSHQVTQMGQEVILRCVPISNHLYFYWYRQILGQKVEFLVSFYNNEISEKSEIFDDQFSVERPDGSNFTLKIRSTKLEDSAMYFCASSREGNTIYFGEGSWLTVV.

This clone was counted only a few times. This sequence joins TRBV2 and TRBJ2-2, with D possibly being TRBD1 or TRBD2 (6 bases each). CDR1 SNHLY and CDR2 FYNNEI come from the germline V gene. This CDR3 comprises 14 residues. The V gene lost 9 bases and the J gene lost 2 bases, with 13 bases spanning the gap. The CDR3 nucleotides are TGTGCCAGACAGGGAGGAGGTAACACCGGGGAGCTGTTTTTT. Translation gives CARQGGGNTGELFF. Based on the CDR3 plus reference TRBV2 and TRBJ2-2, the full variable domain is EPEVTQTPSHQVTQMGQEVILRCVPISNHLYFYWYRQILGQKVEFLVSFYNNEISEKSEIFDDQFSVERPDGSNFTLKIRSTKLEDSAMYFCARQGGGNTGELFFGEGSRLTVL.

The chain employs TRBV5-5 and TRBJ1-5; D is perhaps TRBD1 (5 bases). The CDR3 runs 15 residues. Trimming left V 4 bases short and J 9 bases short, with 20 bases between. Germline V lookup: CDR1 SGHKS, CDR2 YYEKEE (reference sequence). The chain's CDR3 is CASSLDSYGRVPQHF. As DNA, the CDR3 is TGTGCCAGCAGCCTCGACAGCTACGGGCGTGTGCCCCAGCATTTT. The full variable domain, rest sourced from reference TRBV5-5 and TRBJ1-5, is DAGVTQSPTHLIKTRGQQVTLRCSPISGHKSVSWYQQVLGQGPQFIFQYYEKEERGRGNFPDRFSARQFPNYSSELNVNALLLGDSALYLCASSLDSYGRVPQHFGDGTRLSIL.

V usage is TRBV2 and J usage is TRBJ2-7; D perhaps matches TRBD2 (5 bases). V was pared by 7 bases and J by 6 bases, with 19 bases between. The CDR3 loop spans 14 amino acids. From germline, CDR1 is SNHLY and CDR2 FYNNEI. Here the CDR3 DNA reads TGTGCCAGCATTGGGAGCAGGTTTGGGCTCGAGCAGTACTTC. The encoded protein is CASIGSRFGLEQYF.

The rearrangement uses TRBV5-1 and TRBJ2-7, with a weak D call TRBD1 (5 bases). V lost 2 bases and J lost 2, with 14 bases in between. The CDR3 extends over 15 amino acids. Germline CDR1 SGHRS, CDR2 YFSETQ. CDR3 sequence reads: CASSFSDNPAYEQYF. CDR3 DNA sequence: TGCGCCAGCAGCTTCTCGGACAATCCAGCCTACGAGCAGTACTTC.

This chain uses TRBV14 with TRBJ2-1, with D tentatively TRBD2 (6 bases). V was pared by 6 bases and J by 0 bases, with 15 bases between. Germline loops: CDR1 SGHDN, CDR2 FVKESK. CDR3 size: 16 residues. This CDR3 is CASRQNGGTSYNEQFF. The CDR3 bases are TGTGCCAGCAGGCAAAACGGGGGAACCTCCTACAATGAGCAGTTCTTC.

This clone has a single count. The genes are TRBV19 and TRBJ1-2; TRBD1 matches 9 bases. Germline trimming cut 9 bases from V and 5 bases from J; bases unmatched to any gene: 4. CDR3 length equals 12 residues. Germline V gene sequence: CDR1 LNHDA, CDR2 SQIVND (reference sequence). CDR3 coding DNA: TGTGCCAGCCGGACAGGGGATTATGGCTACACCTTC. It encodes CASRTGDYGYTF.

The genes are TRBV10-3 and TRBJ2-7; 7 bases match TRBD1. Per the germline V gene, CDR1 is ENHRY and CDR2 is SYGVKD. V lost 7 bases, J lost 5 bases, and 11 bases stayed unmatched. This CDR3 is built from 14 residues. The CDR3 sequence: CAITQDRFANEQYF. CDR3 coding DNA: TGTGCCATCACCCAGGACAGGTTTGCCAACGAGCAGTACTTC.

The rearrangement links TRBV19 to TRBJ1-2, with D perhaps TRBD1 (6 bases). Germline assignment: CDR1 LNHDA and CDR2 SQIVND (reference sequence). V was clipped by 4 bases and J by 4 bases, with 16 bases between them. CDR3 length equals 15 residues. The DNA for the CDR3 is TGTGCCAGTAGTACCCAGGTGGGGGCTGGCTATGGCTACACCTTC. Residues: CASSTQVGAGYGYTF.

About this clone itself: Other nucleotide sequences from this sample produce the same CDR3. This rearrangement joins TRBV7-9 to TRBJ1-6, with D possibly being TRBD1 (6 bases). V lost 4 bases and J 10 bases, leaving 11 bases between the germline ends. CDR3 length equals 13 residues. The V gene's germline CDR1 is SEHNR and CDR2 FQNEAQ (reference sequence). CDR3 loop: CASSSQGRSPLHF. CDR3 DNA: TGTGCCAGCAGCTCACAGGGCAGATCACCCCTCCACTTT.